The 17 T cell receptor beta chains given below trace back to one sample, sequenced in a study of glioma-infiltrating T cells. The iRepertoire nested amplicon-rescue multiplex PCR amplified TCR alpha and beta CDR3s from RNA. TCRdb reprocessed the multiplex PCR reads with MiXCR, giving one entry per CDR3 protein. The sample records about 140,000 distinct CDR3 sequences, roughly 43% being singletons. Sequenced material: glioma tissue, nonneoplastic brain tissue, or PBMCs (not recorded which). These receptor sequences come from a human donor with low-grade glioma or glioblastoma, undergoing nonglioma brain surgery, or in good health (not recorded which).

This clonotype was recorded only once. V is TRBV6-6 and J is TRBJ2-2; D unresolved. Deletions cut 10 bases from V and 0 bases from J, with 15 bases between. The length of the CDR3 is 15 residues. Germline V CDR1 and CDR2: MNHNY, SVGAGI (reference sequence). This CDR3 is CAISMDRPNTGELFF. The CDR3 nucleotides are TGTGCCATCAGCATGGACCGACCGAACACCGGGGAGCTGTTTTTT.

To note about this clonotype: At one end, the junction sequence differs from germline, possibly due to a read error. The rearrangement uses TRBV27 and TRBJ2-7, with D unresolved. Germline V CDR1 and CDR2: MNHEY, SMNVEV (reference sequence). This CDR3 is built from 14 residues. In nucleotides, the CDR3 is TGTGCCAGCAGTCGAGGAGCAGCTTCCTACAAGCAGTACTTC. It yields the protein CASSRGAASYKQYF.

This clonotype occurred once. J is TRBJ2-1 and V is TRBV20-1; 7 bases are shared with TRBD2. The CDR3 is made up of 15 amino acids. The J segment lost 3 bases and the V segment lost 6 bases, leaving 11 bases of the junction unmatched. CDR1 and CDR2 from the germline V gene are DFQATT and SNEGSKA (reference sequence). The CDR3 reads CSACGASGFYNEQFF. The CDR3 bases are TGCAGTGCCTGTGGGGCTAGCGGATTCTACAATGAGCAGTTCTTC.

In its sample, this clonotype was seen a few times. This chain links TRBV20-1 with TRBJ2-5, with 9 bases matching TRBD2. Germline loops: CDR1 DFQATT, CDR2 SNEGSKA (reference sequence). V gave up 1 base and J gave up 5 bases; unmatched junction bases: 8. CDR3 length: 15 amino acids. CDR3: CSARVPYAGGETQYF. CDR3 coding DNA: TGCAGTGCTAGAGTGCCCTATGCGGGGGGGGAGACCCAGTACTTC.

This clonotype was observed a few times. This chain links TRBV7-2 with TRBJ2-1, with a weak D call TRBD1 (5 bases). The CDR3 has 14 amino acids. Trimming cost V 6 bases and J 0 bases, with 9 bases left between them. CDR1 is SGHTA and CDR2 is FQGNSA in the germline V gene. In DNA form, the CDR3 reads TGTGCCAGCAGATACAGGAGCTCCTACAATGAGCAGTTCTTC. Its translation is CASRYRSSYNEQFF. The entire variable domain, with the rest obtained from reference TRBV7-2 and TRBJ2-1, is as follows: GAGVSQSPSNKVTEKGKDVELRCDPISGHTALYWYRQSLGQGLEFLIYFQGNSAPDKSGLPSDRFSAERTGGSVSTLTIQRTQQEDSAVYLCASRYRSSYNEQFFGPGTRLTVL.

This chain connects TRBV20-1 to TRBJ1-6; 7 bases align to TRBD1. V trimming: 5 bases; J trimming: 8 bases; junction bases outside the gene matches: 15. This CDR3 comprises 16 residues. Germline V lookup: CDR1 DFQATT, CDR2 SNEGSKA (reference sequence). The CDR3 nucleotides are TGCAGTGCTGTCCAACAGACAGGGTCTCGCGATTCACCCCTCCACTTT. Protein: CSAVQQTGSRDSPLHF.

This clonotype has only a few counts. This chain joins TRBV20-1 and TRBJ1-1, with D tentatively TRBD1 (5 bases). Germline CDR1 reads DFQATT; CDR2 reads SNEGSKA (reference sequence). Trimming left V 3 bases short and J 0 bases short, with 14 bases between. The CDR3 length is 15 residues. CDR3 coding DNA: TGCAGTGCTAGGGAGGCTGGGACGGTGAACACTGAAGCTTTCTTT. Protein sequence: CSAREAGTVNTEAFF.

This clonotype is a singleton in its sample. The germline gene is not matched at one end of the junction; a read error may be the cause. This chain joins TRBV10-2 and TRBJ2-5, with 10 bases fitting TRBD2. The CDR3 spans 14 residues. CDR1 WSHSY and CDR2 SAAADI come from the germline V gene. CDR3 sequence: CATLAAGGLETQYF. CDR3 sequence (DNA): TGTGCCACCCTTGCAGCGGGAGGGTTGGAGACCCAGTACTTC.

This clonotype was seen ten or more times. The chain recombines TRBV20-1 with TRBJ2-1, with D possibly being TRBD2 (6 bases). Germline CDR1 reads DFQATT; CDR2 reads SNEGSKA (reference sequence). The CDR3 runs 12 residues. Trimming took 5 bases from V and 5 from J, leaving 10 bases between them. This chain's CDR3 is CSAEGLHNEQFF. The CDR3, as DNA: TGCAGTGCTGAGGGACTCCACAATGAGCAGTTCTTC.

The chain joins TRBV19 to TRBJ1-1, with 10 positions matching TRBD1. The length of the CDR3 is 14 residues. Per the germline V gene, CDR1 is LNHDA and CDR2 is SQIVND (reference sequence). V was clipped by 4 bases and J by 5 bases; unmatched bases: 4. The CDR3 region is CASSRDRGRTEAFF. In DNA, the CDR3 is TGTGCCAGTAGTAGAGACAGGGGGCGGACTGAAGCTTTCTTT.

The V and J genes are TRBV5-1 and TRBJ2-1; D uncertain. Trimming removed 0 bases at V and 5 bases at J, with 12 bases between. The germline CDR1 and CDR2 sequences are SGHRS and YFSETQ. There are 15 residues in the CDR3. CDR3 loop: CASSLGPEINNEQFF. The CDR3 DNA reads TGCGCCAGCAGCTTGGGGCCAGAAATAAACAATGAGCAGTTCTTC.

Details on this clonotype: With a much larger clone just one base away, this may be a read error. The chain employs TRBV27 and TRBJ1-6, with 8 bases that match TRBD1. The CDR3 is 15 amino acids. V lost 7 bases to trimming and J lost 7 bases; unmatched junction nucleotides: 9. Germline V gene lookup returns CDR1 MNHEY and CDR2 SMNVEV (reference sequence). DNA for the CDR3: TGTGCCAGCACCTGGACAGGGCGGGAAAATTCACCCCTCCACTTT. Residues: CASTWTGRENSPLHF.

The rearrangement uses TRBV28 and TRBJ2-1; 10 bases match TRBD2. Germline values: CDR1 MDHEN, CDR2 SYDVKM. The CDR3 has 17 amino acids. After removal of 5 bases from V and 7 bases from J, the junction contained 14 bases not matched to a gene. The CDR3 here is CASSEYLLAGAPNEQFF. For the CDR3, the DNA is TGTGCCAGCAGTGAATATCTCCTAGCGGGAGCCCCGAATGAGCAGTTCTTC.

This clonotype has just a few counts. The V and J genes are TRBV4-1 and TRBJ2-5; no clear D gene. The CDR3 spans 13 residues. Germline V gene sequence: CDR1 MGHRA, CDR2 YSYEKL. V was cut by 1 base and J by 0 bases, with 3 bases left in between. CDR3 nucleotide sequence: TGCGCCAGCAGCCAAGCCTACCAAGAGACCCAGTACTTC. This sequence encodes CASSQAYQETQYF.

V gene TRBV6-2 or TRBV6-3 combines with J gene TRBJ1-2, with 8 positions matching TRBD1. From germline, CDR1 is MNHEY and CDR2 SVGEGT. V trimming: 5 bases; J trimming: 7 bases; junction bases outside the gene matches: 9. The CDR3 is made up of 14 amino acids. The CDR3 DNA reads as TGTGCCAGCAGTCCGGTACAGGGGGAAGTTGGCTACACCTTC. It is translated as CASSPVQGEVGYTF.

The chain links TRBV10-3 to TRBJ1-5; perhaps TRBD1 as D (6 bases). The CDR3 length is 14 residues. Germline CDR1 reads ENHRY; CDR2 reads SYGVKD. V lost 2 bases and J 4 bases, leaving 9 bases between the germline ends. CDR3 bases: TGTGCCATCAGTGAGGTACAGGGAAATCAGCCCCAGCATTTT. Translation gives CAISEVQGNQPQHF.

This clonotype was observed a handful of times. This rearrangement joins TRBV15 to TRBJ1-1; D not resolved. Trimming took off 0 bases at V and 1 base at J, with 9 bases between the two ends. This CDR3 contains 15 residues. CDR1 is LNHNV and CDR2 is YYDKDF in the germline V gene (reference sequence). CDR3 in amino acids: CATSRDFNRNTEAFF. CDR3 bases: TGTGCCACCAGCAGAGATTTTAATAGGAACACTGAAGCTTTCTTT.